Each of the 12 T cell receptor beta chains below was sequenced from the same sample in a study of shared clonotypes between healthy human individuals. The table came from immunoSEQ multiplex PCR; TCRdb's copy has only in-frame clones and leaves some out. Of fewer than 600,000 clones listed, 79% are singletons. Material for sequencing was PBMCs. The receptors were gathered from a woman between 40 and 50 years old in good health. Some clones in this sample may be carry-over from other donors' samples.

This chain uses TRBV28 with TRBJ2-7, with 8 positions matching TRBD1. Germline CDR1 is MDHEN and CDR2 is SYDVKM. With V trimmed by 10 bases and J by 5 bases, 13 bases remained unmatched. The CDR3 is 14 residues long. The CDR3 loop reads CATIRTGNFHEQYF. CDR3 bases: TGTGCCACGATAAGGACAGGGAACTTCCACGAGCAGTACTTC.

J is TRBJ1-1 and V is TRBV6-6; possible D gene TRBD1, 5 bases. Germline V lookup: CDR1 MNHNY, CDR2 SVGAGI (reference sequence). Trimming left V 0 bases short and J 5 bases short, with 13 bases between. The CDR3 length is 15 residues. In DNA form, the CDR3 reads TGTGCCAGCAGTTACTCAACACCCGAGGGGACTGAAGCTTTCTTT. This sequence encodes CASSYSTPEGTEAFF.

This sequence joins TRBV30 and TRBJ2-7, with D tentatively TRBD1 (6 bases). Germline CDR1 and CDR2: GTSNPN and SVGIG (reference sequence). The CDR3 runs 13 residues. V lost 2 bases and J lost 9, with 17 bases in between. The CDR3 protein is CAWSRVGAGVQYF. The CDR3 region has the DNA TGTGCCTGGAGTAGGGTGGGGGCAGGGGTGCAGTACTTC.

This chain connects TRBV25-1 to TRBJ1-5; TRBD1 is a possible D gene (5 bases). The V and J ends lost 5 bases and 4 bases respectively, with 12 bases between them. This CDR3 has 14 amino acids. Germline V gene data show CDR1 as MGHDK and CDR2 as SYGVNS. The DNA for the CDR3 is TGTGCCAGCAGTTACGGGACGGAGAATCAGCCCCAGCATTTT. Protein product: CASSYGTENQPQHF.

The V call is TRBV28, the J call TRBJ1-5; 7 bases are a match to TRBD1. Germline V CDR1 and CDR2: MDHEN, SYDVKM. Trimming took 5 bases from V and 0 from J; bases not matched to a gene: 7. The CDR3 runs 16 residues. Written as DNA, the CDR3 is TGTGCCAGCAGTGATCCGGGACAGTATAGCAATCAGCCCCAGCATTTT. Its protein is CASSDPGQYSNQPQHF.

This clone was counted a few times. V gene TRBV29-1 combines with J gene TRBJ2-5; D perhaps matches TRBD1 (6 bases). The ends were cut back, 5 bases at V and 2 bases at J, with 9 bases in the middle. Germline CDR1 and CDR2: SQVTM and ANQGSEA. This CDR3 has 12 residues. CDR3 DNA: TGCAGCGTTATGACAGGACAAGAGACCCAGTACTTC. Residues: CSVMTGQETQYF.

The chain couples TRBV9 to TRBJ2-3; perhaps D is TRBD1 or TRBD2 (6 bases each). Trimming removed 3 bases from V and 2 bases from J, with 13 bases in between. Germline CDR1 reads SGDLS; CDR2 reads YYNGEE. The CDR3 is made up of 15 amino acids. The CDR3 coding sequence is TGTGCCAGCAGCGGGGGCGGGACAAACACAGATACGCAGTATTTT. It codes for CASSGGGTNTDTQYF.

This chain connects TRBV7-2 to TRBJ2-1; TRBD1 matches at 8 bases. Germline-derived CDR1 and CDR2 are SGHTA and FQGNSA. The CDR3 runs to 14 residues. The J segment lost 4 bases and the V segment lost 5 bases, leaving 4 bases of the junction unmatched. The DNA of the CDR3 is TGTGCCAGCAGCCCAGGGGGCCATTACAATGAGCAGTTCTTC. Translating it yields CASSPGGHYNEQFF. Based on the CDR3 plus reference TRBV7-2 and TRBJ2-1, the full variable domain is GAGVSQSPSNKVTEKGKDVELRCDPISGHTALYWYRQSLGQGLEFLIYFQGNSAPDKSGLPSDRFSAERTGGSVSTLTIQRTQQEDSAVYLCASSPGGHYNEQFFGPGTRLTVL.

This clone has a handful of counts. In DNA, the CDR3 is TGTGCCAGCAGCCCTTGGGCAGGGTCTAACGAGCAGTACTTC. This gives the protein CASSPWAGSNEQYF. The rearrangement joins TRBV11-2 to TRBJ2-7; maybe TRBD1 (5 bases). The CDR3 sequence is 14 residues long. The ends were cut back, 5 bases at V and 5 bases at J, with 16 bases in the middle. The germline CDR1 and CDR2 sequences are SGHAT and FQNNGV. Supplemented by reference TRBV11-2 and TRBJ2-7, the full variable domain reads EAGVAQSPRYKIIEKRQSVAFWCNPISGHATLYWYQQILGQGPKLLIQFQNNGVVDDSQLPKDRFSAERLKGVDSTLKIQPAKLEDSAVYLCASSPWAGSNEQYFGPGTRLTVT.

In this sample, this clone turned up once. V gene TRBV7-2 combines with J gene TRBJ2-3; 14 bases map to TRBD2. Germline-derived CDR1 and CDR2 are SGHTA and FQGNSA. The J segment lost 4 bases and the V segment lost 5 bases, leaving 5 bases of the junction unmatched. The CDR3 sequence is 16 residues long. Written as DNA, the CDR3 is TGTGCCAGCAGCCCGGGGACTAGCGGGAGAGCAGATACGCAGTATTTT. This codes for CASSPGTSGRADTQYF. Combining the CDR3 with reference TRBV7-2 and TRBJ2-3 gives the whole variable domain GAGVSQSPSNKVTEKGKDVELRCDPISGHTALYWYRQSLGQGLEFLIYFQGNSAPDKSGLPSDRFSAERTGGSVSTLTIQRTQQEDSAVYLCASSPGTSGRADTQYFGPGTRLTVL.

This clone was recorded only once. The chain links TRBV5-1 to TRBJ2-1; 9 bases agree with TRBD1. The trim removed 4 bases at V and 3 bases at J, leaving 5 bases unmatched. CDR1 is SGHRS, CDR2 YFSETQ, per germline. CDR3 length equals 15 residues. CDR3 DNA sequence: TGCGCCAGCAGCCTGGGGACAGGGTTCTACAATGAGCAGTTCTTC. It encodes CASSLGTGFYNEQFF.

The chain is built from TRBV18 and TRBJ2-2; a weak D match, TRBD2 (6 bases). The V gene lost 1 base and the J gene lost 3 bases, with 9 bases spanning the gap. The germline V gene encodes CDR1 KGHSH and CDR2 LQKENI. CDR3 size: 15 residues. CDR3 loop: CASSPRRDDTGELFF. The CDR3 DNA is TGTGCCAGCTCACCACGGCGGGACGACACCGGGGAGCTGTTTTTT.